These T cell receptor beta chains were read from a single sample in a study of blood T cell repertoires in COVID-19. Method: immunoSEQ multiplex PCR; TCRdb's copy keeps in-frame clones and lacks some. The sample carries 150,000 or so clones, about 85% recorded once. Material: peripheral blood. The receptors stem from a man in his sixties who had recovered from COVID-19. The CDR3 runs from the conserved cysteine through the conserved F or W. The D gene is left open where the match is weak. The listing skips clone size in some rows; elsewhere it reads once, few, many or a size class.

j_gene,abundance,d_gene,v_gene,CDR3aa,CDR3nt
TRBJ2-3,few,NA,TRBV9,CASSVVAGLSTDTQYF,TGTGCCAGCAGCGTAGTGGCGGGGCTATCCACAGATACGCAGTATTTT
TRBJ2-3,NA,NA,TRBV7-9,CASSGRRGRTDTQYF,TGTGCCAGCAGCGGACGAAGGGGCCGCACAGATACGCAGTATTTT
TRBJ2-7,NA,TRBD1,TRBV18,CASSPTGQGSYEQYF,TGTGCCAGCTCACCAACGGGACAGGGCTCCTACGAGCAGTACTTC
TRBJ2-2,NA,TRBD2,TRBV19,CASSFSLAGRTGELFF,TGTGCCAGTAGTTTCTCTCTAGCGGGGCGCACCGGGGAGCTGTTTTTT
TRBJ1-2,NA,NA,TRBV4-3,CASSQDPTPSYGYTF,TGCGCCAGCAGCCAAGATCCGACTCCGAGCTATGGCTACACCTTC
TRBJ2-1,NA,TRBD2,TRBV6-2/TRBV6-3,CASSYSRLAGGNEQFF,TGTGCCAGCAGTTACTCACGACTAGCGGGGGGGAATGAGCAGTTCTTC
TRBJ1-4,NA,NA,TRBV27,CASRGPPATGEKLFF,TGTGCCAGCAGAGGTCCCCCCGCGACGGGGGAAAAACTGTTTTTT
TRBJ2-7,NA,NA,TRBV6-5,CASRVQEGPYEQYF,TGTGCCAGCAGAGTACAGGAGGGTCCCTACGAGCAGTACTTC
TRBJ1-5,few,TRBD1,TRBV2,CASSGGTGNQPQHF,TGTGCCAGCAGTGGGGGGACAGGCAATCAGCCCCAGCATTTT
TRBJ1-5,few,TRBD1,TRBV7-9,CASSSQGDQPQHF,TGTGCCAGCAGCTCACAGGGGGATCAGCCCCAGCATTTT
TRBJ1-1,NA,TRBD1,TRBV10-3,CAIRDRGMNTEAFF,TGTGCCATCAGGGACAGGGGTATGAACACTGAAGCTTTCTTT
TRBJ2-7,NA,TRBD1,TRBV7-9,CASSYRDRVIRGEQYF,TGTGCCAGCAGCTACCGGGACAGGGTTATTCGGGGCGAGCAGTACTTC
TRBJ1-3,NA,NA,TRBV4-1,CASSTDPGGNTIYF,TGCGCCAGCAGCACAGACCCGGGGGGAAACACCATATATTTT
TRBJ1-6,NA,TRBD1,TRBV2,CASSVVGQALGSPLHF,TGTGCCAGCAGTGTGGTGGGACAGGCCTTAGGTTCACCCCTCCACTTT
TRBJ1-6,NA,TRBD1,TRBV7-6,CASSRDTGVLSPLHF,TGTGCCAGCAGCCGCGATACAGGGGTCCTTTCACCCCTCCACTTT
TRBJ2-4,NA,NA,TRBV7-2,CASSLSPGPFSENIQYF,TGTGCCAGCAGCTTATCACCAGGGCCCTTTTCCGAAAACATTCAGTACTTC
TRBJ2-5,NA,TRBD1,TRBV30,CAWRDRGRETQYF,TGTGCCTGGAGGGACAGGGGACGGGAGACCCAGTACTTC
TRBJ1-1,NA,NA,TRBV12-3/TRBV12-4,CASSFSNTEAFF,TGTGCCAGCAGTTTTAGCAACACTGAAGCTTTCTTT
TRBJ2-3,NA,NA,TRBV2,CASSVEDTQYF,TGTGCCAGCAGTGTGGAGGATACGCAGTATTTT
TRBJ1-1,NA,NA,TRBV19,CASSITRSSEAFF,TGTGCCAGTAGTATTACGAGGTCCTCCGAAGCTTTCTTT
TRBJ1-3,NA,TRBD1,TRBV4-2,CASSLFWTGDRNTIYF,TGTGCCAGCAGCCTCTTCTGGACAGGCGACCGAAACACCATATATTTT
TRBJ2-3,NA,TRBD2,TRBV9,CASSVAGIAGGTDTQYF,TGTGCCAGCAGCGTAGCTGGGATAGCGGGGGGCACAGATACGCAGTATTTT
TRBJ2-1,NA,NA,TRBV7-3,CASSSTPGGAYNEQFF,TGTGCCAGCAGCTCCACCCCGGGTGGAGCCTACAATGAGCAGTTCTTC
TRBJ2-7,NA,TRBD1,TRBV7-2,CASSAGTGFHEQYF,TGTGCCAGCAGCGCTGGGACAGGCTTCCACGAGCAGTACTTC
TRBJ1-3,NA,NA,TRBV11-2,CASSLEQSFSGNTIYF,TGTGCCAGCAGCTTAGAACAGAGTTTCTCTGGAAACACCATATATTTT
TRBJ2-7,few,TRBD1,TRBV7-9,CASSLTGPSYEQYF,TGTGCCAGCAGTTTGACAGGGCCCTCCTACGAGCAGTACTTC
TRBJ2-7,NA,TRBD1,TRBV9,CASSAVPGQGTSSYEQYF,TGTGCCAGCAGCGCAGTCCCGGGACAGGGAACAAGCTCCTACGAGCAGTACTTC
TRBJ1-4,NA,NA,TRBV5-1,CASSLMWGGEKLFF,TGCGCCAGCAGCTTGATGTGGGGAGGGGAAAAACTGTTTTTT
TRBJ1-4,NA,NA,TRBV27,CASSFGGGHEKLFF,TGTGCCAGCAGTTTTGGGGGGGGTCATGAAAAACTGTTTTTT
TRBJ1-2,NA,TRBD1,TRBV7-3,CASSPSGGGGYTF,TGTGCCAGCAGCCCATCAGGGGGTGGAGGCTACACCTTC
TRBJ1-1,NA,NA,TRBV5-4,CASSLRDFPLRAFF,TGTGCCAGCAGCTTGCGGGACTTCCCCCTGCGGGCTTTCTTT
TRBJ2-3,NA,TRBD2,TRBV7-9,CASRVREGTDTQYF,TGTGCCAGCAGGGTCAGGGAGGGGACAGATACGCAGTATTTT
TRBJ1-3,NA,NA,TRBV10-3,CAITKQGGDSGNTIYF,TGTGCCATCACCAAACAGGGTGGGGACTCTGGAAACACCATATATTTT
TRBJ2-5,NA,TRBD2,TRBV6-5,CASTQPGGLETQYF,TGTGCCAGCACTCAACCGGGAGGGCTGGAGACCCAGTACTTC
TRBJ1-6,NA,NA,TRBV7-2,CASSLDGGYNSPLHF,TGTGCCAGCAGCTTAGACGGAGGTTATAATTCACCCCTCCACTTT
TRBJ1-2,once,NA,TRBV3-1/TRBV3-2,CASSQDIASGEGYTF,TGTGCCAGCAGCCAAGATATCGCGAGCGGGGAGGGCTACACCTTC
TRBJ1-5,NA,NA,TRBV24-1,CATSGQTNQPQHF,TGTGCCACCAGTGGACAAACCAATCAGCCCCAGCATTTT
TRBJ1-1,NA,TRBD1,TRBV7-9,CASSRRTGETEAFF,TGTGCCAGCAGCCGCCGGACAGGGGAGACTGAAGCTTTCTTT
TRBJ1-6,NA,TRBD1,TRBV18,CASSRGARGDYSPLHF,TGTGCCAGCTCACGAGGGGCCAGGGGGGACTATTCACCCCTCCACTTT
TRBJ1-2,NA,TRBD1,TRBV5-1,CASSRGTVNYGYTF,TGCGCCAGCAGCCGCGGGACAGTTAACTATGGCTACACCTTC
TRBJ1-4,NA,NA,TRBV5-1,CASSLVPGANEKLFF,TGCGCCAGCAGCTTGGTCCCGGGGGCTAATGAAAAACTGTTTTTT
TRBJ1-1,NA,NA,TRBV14,CASSQGATDTEAFF,TGTGCCAGCAGCCAAGGGGCGACAGACACTGAAGCTTTCTTT
TRBJ1-6,NA,NA,TRBV13,CASSVQRNGVLGSNSPLHF,TGTGCCAGCAGCGTACAACGTAACGGGGTATTAGGGTCAAATTCACCCCTCCACTTT
TRBJ2-7,NA,TRBD2,TRBV7-8,CASSPRTSGVLYEQYF,TGTGCCAGCAGCCCCCGGACTAGCGGGGTTCTCTACGAGCAGTACTTC
TRBJ2-1,few,NA,TRBV4-2,CASSQADLVASYNEQFF,TGTGCCAGCAGCCAAGCTGATTTAGTAGCTTCCTACAATGAGCAGTTCTTC
TRBJ2-3,NA,NA,TRBV6-5,CASQGSTDTQYF,TGTGCCAGCCAGGGGAGCACAGATACGCAGTATTTT
TRBJ1-1,NA,NA,TRBV12-5,CASGLSRLSSSHTEAFF,TGTGCTAGTGGTTTGTCCAGGCTTTCGAGCTCACACACTGAAGCTTTCTTT
TRBJ1-2,NA,NA,TRBV30,CAWSGGNYGYTF,TGTGCCTGGAGCGGGGGGAACTATGGCTACACCTTC
TRBJ2-1,NA,TRBD2,TRBV10-3,CAISELAGGKDEQFF,TGTGCCATCAGTGAACTAGCGGGGGGAAAGGATGAGCAGTTCTTC
TRBJ2-7,NA,TRBD1,TRBV7-2,CASSFDRGREQYF,TGTGCCAGCAGCTTTGACAGGGGTAGGGAGCAGTACTTC
TRBJ2-2,NA,NA,TRBV5-1,CASSLDGANTGELFF,TGCGCCAGCAGTTTGGACGGTGCGAACACCGGGGAGCTGTTTTTT
TRBJ1-1,NA,NA,TRBV6-5,CASRIEQGGGTEAFF,TGTGCCAGCAGAATAGAACAGGGAGGGGGCACTGAAGCTTTCTTT